These 29 T cell receptor beta chains were sequenced from one sample in a study of cytomegalovirus exposure and HLA in healthy donors. PCR primers comprised 60 Vbeta and 13 Jbeta primers. Using immunoSEQ multiplex PCR, the repertoire was profiled, and TCRdb retains in-frame clones only, with some absent. The sample data list about 200,000 clones. The source material was PBMCs. The origin of the receptors is a man aged 30 to 39 in good health and CMV-seronegative.

J is TRBJ1-2 and V is TRBV30, with 11 positions matching TRBD1. This CDR3 is built from 14 residues. CDR1 is GTSNPN, CDR2 SVGIG, per germline (reference sequence). The trim removed 3 bases at V and 2 bases at J, leaving 2 bases unmatched. The CDR3 nucleotides read TGTGCCTGGAGGCGGACAGGGGGCAACTATGGCTACACCTTC. This sequence encodes CAWRRTGGNYGYTF.

J is TRBJ2-5 and V is TRBV5-1; D is uncertain. This CDR3 has 14 amino acids. In germline, CDR1 is SGHRS, CDR2 YFSETQ. V was shortened by 6 bases and J by 2 bases, with 14 bases between the two germline ends. The DNA of the CDR3 is TGCGCCAGCACGAATAACGACATACAAGAGACCCAGTACTTC. It is translated as CASTNNDIQETQYF.

This chain links TRBV7-7 with TRBJ2-3; D is perhaps TRBD1 (6 bases). V lost 5 bases, J lost 1 base, and 13 bases lay in between. CDR1 SSHAT and CDR2 FNYEAQ come from the germline V gene (reference sequence). CDR3 length: 15 residues. The CDR3 nucleotides are TGTGCCAGCAGCCTCTTTGGGGGCGGCACAGATACGCAGTATTTT. Translated, it gives CASSLFGGGTDTQYF. The variable domain in full, with the rest retrieved from reference TRBV7-7 and TRBJ2-3, is GAGVSQSPRYKVTKRGQDVTLRCDPISSHATLYWYQQALGQGPEFLTYFNYEAQPDKSGLPSDRFSAERPEGSISTLTIQRTEQRDSAMYRCASSLFGGGTDTQYFGPGTRLTVL.

The chain recombines TRBV13 with TRBJ2-5; 12 bases are shared with TRBD1. This CDR3 is built from 15 residues. J lost 5 bases, V lost 6 bases, and 7 bases had no gene match. CDR1 and CDR2 (germline): PRHDT, FYEKMQ (reference sequence). Written as DNA, the CDR3 is TGTGCCAGCAGGTCCGGGACAGGGGGCGCCGAGACCCAGTACTTC. Its translation is CASRSGTGGAETQYF.

The chain uses TRBV6-1 and TRBJ2-3; TRBD2 matches at 7 bases. Germline V lookup: CDR1 MNHNS, CDR2 SASEGT. After removal of 10 bases from V and 0 bases from J, the junction contained 10 bases not matched to a gene. This CDR3 region has 15 residues. This CDR3 is CATSLAVPSTDTQYF. CDR3 DNA sequence: TGTGCCACCTCCCTAGCGGTTCCTAGCACAGATACGCAGTATTTT.

The V and J genes are TRBV9 and TRBJ2-5; 8 nucleotides line up with TRBD2. The CDR3 extends over 18 amino acids. J gave up 1 base and V 0 bases, and 11 bases lay outside the gene matches. Germline V CDR1 and CDR2: SGDLS, YYNGEE. The CDR3 region has the DNA TGTGCCAGCAGCGTAGTCCCAGCGGGGGCCTCCTCCCAAGAGACCCAGTACTTC. Encoded protein: CASSVVPAGASSQETQYF.

The chain couples TRBV5-6 to TRBJ2-6; 7 nucleotides match TRBD1. The V gene end was trimmed by 2 bases and the J gene end by 0 bases; junction bases not matched to a gene: 5. CDR1 and CDR2 from the germline V gene are SGHDT and YYEEEE. This CDR3 is 17 amino acids long. In DNA form, the CDR3 reads TGTGCCAGCAGCTTTGGGGACAGCCTCTCTGGGGCCAACGTCCTGACTTTC. Protein product: CASSFGDSLSGANVLTF.

V and J are TRBV19 and TRBJ1-2; 9 bases align to TRBD1. Trimming cost V 5 bases and J 0 bases; bases outside gene matches: 4. The CDR3 has 15 residues. Germline-derived CDR1 and CDR2 are LNHDA and SQIVND (reference sequence). CDR3 sequence: CASSPRQGANYGYTF. The CDR3 DNA follows: TGTGCCAGTAGTCCCCGACAGGGGGCTAACTATGGCTACACCTTC.

The J gene is TRBJ2-5, the V gene TRBV29-1, with 7 bases aligning to TRBD2. With the DNA end fitting TRBJ2-7 better, the J assignment may be wrong. This CDR3 comprises 12 residues. Germline CDR1 reads SQVTM; CDR2 reads ANQGSEA. Written as DNA, the CDR3 is TGCAGCGTAGTAGCGGGTACCTACGAGCAGTACTTC. Amino acids: CSVVAGTYEQYF.

V and J are TRBV28 and TRBJ1-2; TRBD1 might be the D (5 bases). V shed 1 base and J shed 0 bases, with 9 bases lying between them. Germline V gives CDR1 MDHEN, CDR2 SYDVKM. The CDR3 has 15 amino acids. The CDR3 DNA reads TGTGCCAGCAGTTTATCCTCAGGGCCTAACTATGGCTACACCTTC. It is translated as CASSLSSGPNYGYTF.

The CDR3 protein is CASSEGTASSYNSPLHF. In DNA, the CDR3 is TGTGCCAGCAGTGAAGGGACAGCGAGCTCCTATAATTCACCCCTCCACTTT. V and J are TRBV6-1 and TRBJ1-6, with a possible D match to TRBD1 (6 bases). The CDR3 consists of 17 residues. Germline loops: CDR1 MNHNS, CDR2 SASEGT. V was cut by 1 base and J by 0 bases, with 10 bases left in between.

This sequence joins TRBV11-3 and TRBJ2-2; 8 bases match TRBD2. The length of the CDR3 is 14 residues. Trimming cost V 7 bases and J 5 bases; bases outside gene matches: 6. Germline loops: CDR1 SGHNT, CDR2 YENEEA. DNA for the CDR3: TGTGCCAGCAACCCCGAGCGGGGGACCGGGGAGCTGTTTTTT. Its protein is CASNPERGTGELFF.

V and J are TRBV6-5 and TRBJ2-2; D might be TRBD1 (5 bases). CDR1 and CDR2 from the germline V gene are MNHEY and SVGAGI. This CDR3 is built from 14 residues. V shed 4 bases and J shed 6 bases, with 12 bases lying between them. The CDR3: CASSSYRTAGELFF. CDR3 DNA sequence: TGTGCCAGCAGTTCCTACAGGACCGCCGGGGAGCTGTTTTTT.

V and J are TRBV5-1 and TRBJ1-2; D is uncertain. CDR3 size: 16 residues. Germline V lookup: CDR1 SGHRS, CDR2 YFSETQ. Trimming removed 5 bases from V and 4 bases from J, with 21 bases in between. CDR3 region: CASRAEGGVPLYGYTF. DNA for the CDR3: TGCGCCAGCAGGGCCGAGGGCGGGGTTCCCCTCTATGGCTACACCTTC.

The V call is TRBV6-5, the J call TRBJ1-2; D gene uncertain. There are 15 residues in the CDR3. Between the trimmed V and J ends, which lost 5 bases and 5 bases, there was a span of 18 bases. Looked up from germline, CDR1 is MNHEY and CDR2 is SVGAGI. CDR3 sequence reads: CASSRIPAGAYGYTF. The CDR3 region has the DNA TGTGCCAGCAGTCGGATCCCCGCCGGAGCTTATGGCTACACCTTC.

This CDR3 reads CASSSQYSYEQYF. CDR3 sequence (DNA): TGTGCCAGCAGCTCACAGTACTCCTACGAGCAGTACTTC. The gene calls are TRBV5-5 and TRBJ2-7; D remains unclear. Germline V CDR1 and CDR2: SGHKS, YYEKEE (reference sequence). V lost 3 bases, J lost 0 bases, and 7 bases lay in between. The length of the CDR3 is 13 residues.

This chain uses TRBV25-1 with TRBJ1-1; 11 bases map to TRBD1. The CDR3 consists of 15 residues. The V gene end was trimmed by 7 bases and the J gene end by 2 bases; junction bases not matched to a gene: 6. Germline CDR1 and CDR2: MGHDK and SYGVNS. The CDR3 loop is CASILGTGGNTEAFF. The CDR3 region has the DNA TGTGCCAGCATCCTCGGGACAGGGGGTAACACTGAAGCTTTCTTT.

The gene calls are TRBV6-1 and TRBJ2-1; D is unclear. The CDR3 is 12 amino acids. Germline values: CDR1 MNHNS, CDR2 SASEGT. V lost 1 base, J lost 11 bases, and 9 bases lay in between. CDR3 DNA sequence: TGTGCCAGCAGTGAAGACGCAGTTCAGCAGTTCTTC. It is translated as CASSEDAVQQFF.

This chain connects TRBV18 to TRBJ2-1; 10 bases fit TRBD1. Trimming removed 0 bases from V and 8 bases from J; junction bases left unmatched: 4. CDR1 and CDR2 from the germline V gene are KGHSH and LQKENI. The CDR3 is 15 amino acids. CDR3 loop: CASSPPVGQGDEQFF. In DNA form, the CDR3 reads TGTGCCAGCTCACCACCGGTTGGACAGGGGGATGAGCAGTTCTTC.

The genes are TRBV18 and TRBJ1-4; a possible D gene is TRBD1 (5 bases). The V gene's germline CDR1 is KGHSH and CDR2 LQKENI. The CDR3 covers 15 residues. The V end lost 3 bases, the J end lost 2 bases, and 10 bases lay between the germline ends. The CDR3 is CASSPPGITNEKLFF. The CDR3 coding sequence is TGTGCCAGCTCACCCCCAGGGATCACTAATGAAAAACTGTTTTTT. The full variable domain, its missing parts supplied by reference TRBV18 and TRBJ1-4, is NAGVMQNPRHLVRRRGQEARLRCSPMKGHSHVYWYRQLPEEGLKFMVYLQKENIIDESGMPKERFSAEFPKEGPSILRIQQVVRGDSAAYFCASSPPGITNEKLFFGSGTQLSVL.

The chain carries TRBV5-1 and TRBJ2-5; the D gene is possibly TRBD2 (6 bases). The V end lost 4 bases, the J end lost 3 bases, and 16 bases lay between the germline ends. This CDR3 has 15 residues. Germline V lookup: CDR1 SGHRS, CDR2 YFSETQ. The CDR3 region is CASSPPRAGEETQYF. The CDR3 bases are TGCGCCAGCAGCCCCCCGAGAGCGGGCGAAGAGACCCAGTACTTC.

The J gene is TRBJ1-1, the V gene TRBV7-2; D is possibly TRBD1 (6 bases). Germline lookup yields CDR1 SGHTA and CDR2 FQGNSA. V lost 5 bases to trimming and J lost 5 bases, with 12 bases between them. The CDR3 covers 13 residues. This CDR3 reads CASSPQGRTEAFF. For the CDR3, the DNA is TGTGCCAGCAGCCCTCAGGGGCGGACTGAAGCTTTCTTT.

The rearrangement links TRBV6-1 to TRBJ1-2; D may be TRBD1 (6 bases). The CDR3 has 17 residues. CDR1 and CDR2 from the germline V gene are MNHNS and SASEGT. Trimming removed 0 bases at V and 0 bases at J, with 14 bases between. CDR3 coding DNA: TGTGCCAGCAGTGAAGCCCCAGGAGAGGGGGCTAACTATGGCTACACCTTC. Translated, it gives CASSEAPGEGANYGYTF.

Here the CDR3 reads CASGLGAVNTGELFF. The CDR3 nucleotides read TGTGCTAGTGGTTTAGGGGCAGTGAACACCGGGGAGCTGTTTTTT. The rearrangement joins TRBV12-5 to TRBJ2-2; D might be TRBD1 (5 bases). V was shortened by 3 bases and J by 1 base, with 9 bases between the two germline ends. This CDR3 contains 15 residues. Germline V gene data show CDR1 as LGHNT and CDR2 as FRNRAP. Based on the CDR3 plus reference TRBV12-5 and TRBJ2-2, the full variable domain is DARVTQTPRHKVTEMGQEVTMRCQPILGHNTVFWYRQTMMQGLELLAYFRNRAPLDDSGMPKDRFSAEMPDATLATLKIQPSEPRDSAVYFCASGLGAVNTGELFFGEGSRLTVL.

CDR3 amino acids: CAWSEGEGLEEQFF. In DNA form, the CDR3 reads TGTGCCTGGAGTGAGGGGGAGGGCCTCGAGGAGCAGTTCTTC. This sequence joins TRBV30 and TRBJ2-1; tentative D call: TRBD2 (7 bases). V lost 1 base to trimming and J lost 10 bases, with 17 bases between them. From germline, CDR1 is GTSNPN and CDR2 SVGIG (reference sequence). This CDR3 has 14 amino acids.

Concerning this clone itself: The same CDR3 is also encoded by other DNA sequences in this sample. The chain couples TRBV15 to TRBJ2-3, with D perhaps matching TRBD1 (6 bases). V lost 0 bases and J 4 bases, leaving 11 bases between the germline ends. The CDR3 loop spans 15 amino acids. The V gene's germline CDR1 is LNHNV and CDR2 YYDKDF (reference sequence). The CDR3 sequence is CATSRDLGGADTQYF. DNA of the CDR3: TGTGCCACCAGCAGAGATTTAGGGGGTGCAGATACGCAGTATTTT.

V gene TRBV7-9 combines with J gene TRBJ2-1, with 9 bases that match TRBD1. Per the germline V gene, CDR1 is SEHNR and CDR2 is FQNEAQ (reference sequence). The CDR3 covers 16 residues. V was pared by 8 bases and J by 4 bases, with 12 bases of the junction left unmatched. Written as DNA, the CDR3 is TGTGCCAGCGACCATGACCCGGGACAGGGTTACAATGAGCAGTTCTTC. It is translated as CASDHDPGQGYNEQFF.

V is TRBV30 and J is TRBJ2-7, with 10 bases lining up with TRBD2. This CDR3 region has 15 residues. V lost 2 bases, J lost 2 bases, and 6 bases stayed unmatched. CDR1 is GTSNPN, CDR2 SVGIG, per germline (reference sequence). The CDR3 DNA is TGTGCCTGGAGTATAGCGGGAGGCCTCACCTACGAGCAGTACTTC. This translates into CAWSIAGGLTYEQYF.

The chain carries TRBV11-3 and TRBJ1-1; TRBD1 might be the D (6 bases). CDR3 length equals 11 residues. Trimming took off 8 bases at V and 10 bases at J, with 14 bases between the two ends. The germline V gene has CDR1 SGHNT and CDR2 YENEEA. The chain's CDR3 is CASAGEIVAFF. CDR3 sequence (DNA): TGTGCCAGCGCAGGGGAGATTGTAGCTTTCTTT.